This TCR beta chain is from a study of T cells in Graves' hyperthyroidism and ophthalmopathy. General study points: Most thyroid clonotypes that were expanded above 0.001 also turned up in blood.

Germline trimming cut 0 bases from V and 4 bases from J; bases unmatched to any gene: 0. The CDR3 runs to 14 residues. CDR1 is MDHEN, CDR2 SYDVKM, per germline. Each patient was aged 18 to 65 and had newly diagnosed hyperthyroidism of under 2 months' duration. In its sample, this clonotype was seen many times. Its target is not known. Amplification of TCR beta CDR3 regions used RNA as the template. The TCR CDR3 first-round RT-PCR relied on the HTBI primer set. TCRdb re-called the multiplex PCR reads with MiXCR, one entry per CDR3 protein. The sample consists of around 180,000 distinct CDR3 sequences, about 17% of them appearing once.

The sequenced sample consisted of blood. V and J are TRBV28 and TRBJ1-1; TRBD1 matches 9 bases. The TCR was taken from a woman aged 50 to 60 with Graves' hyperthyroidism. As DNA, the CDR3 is TGTGCCAGCAGTTTATGGACAGGGGGCACTGAAGCTTTCTTT. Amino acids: CASSLWTGGTEAFF.